This record covers a single T cell receptor (beta chain). Its antigen is not identified. The treatment: approximately 9-day PBMC culture with coronavirus spike peptide pools or control peptides (ViraFEST assay). According to the study, CD4+ T cells from the unexposed donor were gathered ahead of the COVID-19 pandemic (2011-2018). Peptide pool stimulation in ViraFEST expanded antigen-specific T cells, whose TCRs were then sequenced. SARS-CoV-2 S/N and four cold-coronavirus spikes were used to probe unexposed-donor CD4+ T cells, cells permitting. These data belong to a study of vaccination and CD4 T cells after COVID-19. At the level of the study: Post-diagnosis, post-COVID samples were collected after a median around 100 days, ranging 35 to 161.

The germline CDR1 and CDR2 sequences are MGHRA and YSYEKL. The ends lost 1 base at V and 5 bases at J; junction bases unmatched: 8. The CDR3 extends over 17 amino acids. The Oncomine TCR Beta short-read assay was applied to DNA of cultured CD4+ T cells. MiXCR, applied by TCRdb to the PCR reads, yields one record per CDR3 protein. This table holds fewer than 8,000 distinct CDR3 sequences, less than 35% found once. The receptor was derived from a human donor in good health. Sequencing was carried out using CD4+ T cells from blood, cultured in vitro. The genes are TRBV4-1 and TRBJ2-5, with 12 bases identical to TRBD1. CDR3 protein: CASSQGTGTGGYETQYF. The DNA of the CDR3 is TGCGCCAGCAGCCAAGGAACCGGGACAGGGGGCTATGAGACCCAGTACTTC.